This entry lists 22 T cell receptor beta chains sequenced from one sample in a study of regulatory T cells in long-lasting Graves disease. As for time point: newly diagnosed GD, antithyroid drugs for less than 3 months. From RNA extracted from PBMCs, the TCR library was made. HTBI primers from iRepertoire and Arm-PCR of CDR3 regions yielded the TCR beta libraries. TCRdb fed the multiplex PCR reads into MiXCR, producing one record per CDR3 protein. The data hold roughly 380,000 distinct CDR3 sequences, with 15% to 20% observed a single time. This same sample was also part of a study on T cells in Graves' hyperthyroidism and ophthalmopathy.

This specimen was peripheral blood mononuclear cells (PBMCs), taken at new diagnosis, from a patient treated with antithyroid drugs. Receptors originate from a man aged 40-50 years with Graves disease.

In its sample, this clonotype was seen a few times. V and J are TRBV4-1 and TRBJ1-6, with a tentative D call TRBD1 (6 bases). Between the trimmed V and J ends, which lost 5 bases and 7 bases, there was a span of 15 bases. The CDR3 covers 15 residues. Per germline, CDR1 MGHRA and CDR2 YSYEKL. The CDR3 DNA is TGCGCCAGCAGCAGCTGGACAGAGCCAAATTCACCCCTCCACTTT. Amino acid sequence: CASSSWTEPNSPLHF.

This clonotype was detected many times. V gene TRBV3-1 combines with J gene TRBJ2-7; D may be TRBD1 or TRBD2 (5 bases each). Germline CDR1 reads LGHDT; CDR2 reads YNNKEL (reference sequence). With 4 bases removed from V and 5 bases from J, the gap between germline ends came to 12 bases. The CDR3 runs 13 residues. Written as DNA, the CDR3 is TGTGCCAGCAGCCCGAGGGGAGTCGACGAGCAGTACTTC. Its protein is CASSPRGVDEQYF.

The gene calls are TRBV29-1 and TRBJ2-2; D call uncertain. V lost 7 bases, J lost 3 bases, and 9 bases lay in between. Germline lookup yields CDR1 SQVTM and CDR2 ANQGSEA. This CDR3 region has 12 residues. CDR3 protein: CSAKADTGELFF. The CDR3, as DNA: TGCAGCGCCAAGGCCGACACCGGGGAGCTGTTTTTT.

This clonotype has a handful of counts. The DNA for the CDR3 is TGTGCCACCAGAGGGGACCAGCCCCAGCATTTT. As protein: CATRGDQPQHF. The chain couples TRBV24-1 to TRBJ1-5, with D perhaps TRBD1 (5 bases). The V end was cut by 7 bases, the J end by 7 bases, with 7 bases between. Germline CDR1 reads KGHDR; CDR2 reads SFDVKD. This CDR3 has 11 residues.

This clonotype was counted at least ten times. The chain combines TRBV20-1 with TRBJ1-1; no firm D call. This CDR3 is built from 14 residues. The V and J ends lost 0 bases and 0 bases respectively, with 8 bases between them. Germline assignment: CDR1 DFQATT and CDR2 SNEGSKA (reference sequence). CDR3 DNA sequence: TGCAGTGCTAGAGATAGGGTGGTGAACACTGAAGCTTTCTTT. Translation: CSARDRVVNTEAFF.

About this clonotype: Given a far larger clone just one base away, this is likely a sequencing read error. The V call is TRBV3-2, the J call TRBJ1-1; TRBD1, the table's D call, lacks a check against the DNA. TRBV3-2 is designated a pseudogene. The CDR3 sequence is 15 residues long. CDR3 sequence: CASSRSSGAGTEAFF. CDR3 DNA: TGTGCCAGCAGCCGAAGTTCGGGGGCGGGCACTGAAGCTTTCTTT.

This clonotype was counted at least ten times. J is TRBJ2-5 and V is TRBV3-1, with a tentative D call TRBD2 (6 bases). Germline V gene sequence: CDR1 LGHDT, CDR2 YNNKEL (reference sequence). V gave up 4 bases and J gave up 1 base, with 13 bases separating them. CDR3 length: 15 amino acids. The CDR3 is CASSPGRDFQETQYF. CDR3 sequence (DNA): TGTGCCAGCAGCCCTGGCAGGGACTTCCAAGAGACCCAGTACTTC.

The chain carries TRBV15 and TRBJ1-4; TRBD1 might be the D (5 bases). The CDR3 covers 15 residues. Germline CDR1 LNHNV, CDR2 YYDKDF (reference sequence). Deletions cut 1 base from V and 0 bases from J, with 6 bases between. CDR3 protein: CATSRGQTTNEKLFF. The CDR3 nucleotides are TGTGCCACCAGCAGAGGACAGACAACTAATGAAAAACTGTTTTTT. Filled out from reference TRBV15 and TRBJ1-4, the complete variable domain reads DAMVIQNPRYQVTQFGKPVTLSCSQTLNHNVMYWYQQKSSQAPKLLFHYYDKDFNNEADTPDNFQSRRPNTSFCFLDIRSPGLGDTAMYLCATSRGQTTNEKLFFGSGTQLSVL.

Many counts were recorded for this clonotype. The chain uses TRBV5-1 and TRBJ2-1; unclear D gene. Per germline, CDR1 SGHRS and CDR2 YFSETQ. This CDR3 is 14 amino acids long. V shed 7 bases and J shed 6 bases, with 17 bases lying between them. The CDR3 sequence is CASHQGAGTNEQFF. In DNA form, the CDR3 reads TGCGCCAGCCATCAAGGTGCTGGTACCAATGAGCAGTTCTTC.

This clonotype was detected ten times or more. This chain links TRBV5-6 with TRBJ1-1, with a weak D call TRBD1 (6 bases). The CDR3 is 14 residues long. In germline, CDR1 is SGHDT, CDR2 YYEEEE. Trimming took 4 bases from V and 5 from J, leaving 15 bases between them. The CDR3 nucleotides are TGTGCCAGCAGCCGAGACAGGATAGATACTGAAGCTTTCTTT. It codes for CASSRDRIDTEAFF.

The table lists this clonotype with many counts. CDR3 bases: TGTGCCTGGAGCAGGGGGCCCAATCAGCCCCAGCATTTT. Protein product: CAWSRGPNQPQHF. The V call is TRBV30, the J call TRBJ1-5; 8 bases align to TRBD1. The germline V gene has CDR1 GTSNPN and CDR2 SVGIG (reference sequence). Germline trimming cut 3 bases from V and 3 bases from J; bases unmatched to any gene: 1. The CDR3 runs 13 residues.

This clonotype was recorded many times. The chain combines TRBV6-2 or TRBV6-3 with TRBJ1-6; a possible D gene is TRBD1 (6 bases). V lost 7 bases to trimming and J lost 10 bases, with 26 bases between them. The CDR3 spans 17 residues. Germline CDR1 and CDR2: MNHEY and SVGEGT. This CDR3 reads CASTPRMDSWYRSPLHF. CDR3 DNA sequence: TGTGCCAGCACCCCAAGAATGGACAGTTGGTATCGGTCACCCCTCCACTTT.

This clonotype was observed a handful of times. The genes are TRBV7-2 and TRBJ2-3; 12 bases line up with TRBD2. From germline, CDR1 is SGHTA and CDR2 FQGNSA. The junction had 4 bases not matched to a gene; V was cut back by 0 bases and J by 3 bases. This CDR3 spans 17 amino acids. CDR3 sequence reads: CASSLAPTSGGTDTQYF. The CDR3 nucleotides read TGTGCCAGCAGCTTAGCTCCCACTAGCGGGGGGACAGATACGCAGTATTTT.

J is TRBJ2-2 and V is TRBV30; D unresolved. This CDR3 comprises 13 residues. V was clipped by 2 bases and J by 4 bases, with 8 bases between them. The germline V gene encodes CDR1 GTSNPN and CDR2 SVGIG (reference sequence). The DNA for the CDR3 is TGTGCCTGGAGTTCCCAGACCACCGGGGAGCTGTTTTTT. This sequence encodes CAWSSQTTGELFF.

This clonotype was counted many times. The CDR3 sequence: CAINEAGPTGNEQFF. As DNA, the CDR3 is TGTGCCATAAACGAAGCGGGGCCCACTGGCAATGAGCAGTTCTTC. The gene calls are TRBV28 and TRBJ2-1; TRBD2 matches at 7 bases. Germline-derived CDR1 and CDR2 are MDHEN and SYDVKM. This CDR3 region has 15 residues. Trimming at V came to 10 bases and at J to 6 bases, leaving 15 bases not matched to a gene.

This clonotype was seen ten or more times. The chain is built from TRBV30 and TRBJ2-3; D is unresolved. V gave up 0 bases and J gave up 6 bases, with 10 bases separating them. Per the germline V gene, CDR1 is GTSNPN and CDR2 is SVGIG (reference sequence). The CDR3 is 13 amino acids. The CDR3 loop reads CAWSVMGSDTQYF. In nucleotides, the CDR3 is TGTGCCTGGAGTGTAATGGGGTCGGATACGCAGTATTTT. Combining the CDR3 with reference TRBV30 and TRBJ2-3 gives the whole variable domain SQTIHQWPATLVQPVGSPLSLECTVEGTSNPNLYWYRQAAGRGLQLLFYSVGIGQISSEVPQNLSASRPQDRQFILSSKKLLLSDSGFYLCAWSVMGSDTQYFGPGTRLTVL.

This clonotype has ten or more counts. Mismatch with germline at one junction end may stem from a read error. The chain uses TRBV4-1 and TRBJ1-2; weak D call: TRBD1 (5 bases). CDR1 and CDR2 (germline): MGHRA, YSYEKL. This CDR3 is built from 14 residues. CDR3 residues: CASSPRGLSYGYTF. The CDR3 DNA is TGTGCCAGCAGCCCTCGGGGGTTGAGCTATGGCTACACCTTC.

This clonotype was picked up many times. The chain carries TRBV18 and TRBJ2-3, with D possibly being TRBD1 or TRBD2 (6 bases each). The CDR3 contains 15 residues. V was clipped by 3 bases and J by 5 bases, with 15 bases between them. Germline CDR1 reads KGHSH; CDR2 reads LQKENI. The CDR3 nucleotides are TGTGCCAGCTCACCGCTTACGGGGGCCGGAGATACGCAGTATTTT. This codes for CASSPLTGAGDTQYF.

Ten or more counts support this clonotype. The rearrangement links TRBV29-1 to TRBJ2-1, with a possible D match to TRBD2 (5 bases). Germline V CDR1 and CDR2: SQVTM, ANQGSEA. This CDR3 is 12 amino acids long. The V end lost 7 bases, the J end lost 8 bases, and 15 bases lay between the germline ends. The CDR3 region is CSALSGKDEQFF. CDR3 DNA: TGCAGCGCCCTTTCCGGGAAGGATGAGCAGTTCTTC.

This clonotype has just a few counts. V gene TRBV2 combines with J gene TRBJ2-2, with TRBD1 identical over 9 bases. Germline lookup yields CDR1 SNHLY and CDR2 FYNNEI. V dropped 1 base and J dropped 4; count of bases not matched to a gene: 4. The CDR3 covers 16 residues. The CDR3 is CASSEGGQGTTGELFF. As DNA, the CDR3 is TGTGCCAGCAGTGAAGGGGGACAGGGAACCACCGGGGAGCTGTTTTTT.

There are many counts of this clonotype. V and J are TRBV7-2 and TRBJ1-1; no clear D gene. V was clipped by 3 bases and J by 0 bases, with 14 bases between them. This CDR3 comprises 16 residues. Germline CDR1 is SGHTA and CDR2 is FQGNSA. CDR3: CASSLDFRRVNTEAFF. The CDR3 DNA follows: TGTGCCAGCAGCTTGGACTTCCGTCGCGTGAACACTGAAGCTTTCTTT.

About this clonotype: This could be a read error, since a much larger clone is one nucleotide away. V and J are TRBV18 and TRBJ1-1, with unresolved D. CDR1 and CDR2 (germline): KGHSH, LQKENI. There are 12 residues in the CDR3. Between the trimmed V and J ends, which lost 6 bases and 5 bases, there was a span of 10 bases. The CDR3 DNA follows: TGTGCCAGCTCTCAGGAGAGAACTGAAGCTTTCTTT. Its translation: CASSQERTEAFF. Using reference TRBV18 and TRBJ1-1 for the parts outside the CDR3, the full variable domain is NAGVMQNPRHLVRRRGQEARLRCSPMKGHSHVYWYRQLPEEGLKFMVYLQKENIIDESGMPKERFSAEFPKEGPSILRIQQVVRGDSAAYFCASSQERTEAFFGQGTRLTVV.